This T cell receptor (beta chain) was captured by sequencing in a study of blood T cell repertoires in COVID-19. There are 17 residues in the CDR3. In germline, CDR1 is SNHLY, CDR2 FYNNEI. The V gene lost 4 bases and the J gene lost 7 bases, with 23 bases spanning the gap. Assay used: immunoSEQ multiplex PCR; TCRdb lists only in-frame clones, some missing. The repertoire holds about 11,000 clones, about 87% seen once, with less than 5% in the top ten. The rearrangement uses TRBV2 and TRBJ1-5; D gene unclear. Material: peripheral blood. This TCR derives from a human donor in a cohort sampled during active COVID-19. The CDR3 is CASSVPPTGVKWQPQHF. CDR3 bases: TGTGCCAGCAGTGTTCCCCCCACCGGGGTCAAGTGGCAGCCCCAGCATTTT. The whole variable domain, remainder taken from reference TRBV2 and TRBJ1-5, is EPEVTQTPSHQVTQMGQEVILRCVPISNHLYFYWYRQILGQKVEFLVSFYNNEISEKSEIFDDQFSVERPDGSNFTLKIRSTKLEDSAMYFCASSVPPTGVKWQPQHFGDGTRLSIL.